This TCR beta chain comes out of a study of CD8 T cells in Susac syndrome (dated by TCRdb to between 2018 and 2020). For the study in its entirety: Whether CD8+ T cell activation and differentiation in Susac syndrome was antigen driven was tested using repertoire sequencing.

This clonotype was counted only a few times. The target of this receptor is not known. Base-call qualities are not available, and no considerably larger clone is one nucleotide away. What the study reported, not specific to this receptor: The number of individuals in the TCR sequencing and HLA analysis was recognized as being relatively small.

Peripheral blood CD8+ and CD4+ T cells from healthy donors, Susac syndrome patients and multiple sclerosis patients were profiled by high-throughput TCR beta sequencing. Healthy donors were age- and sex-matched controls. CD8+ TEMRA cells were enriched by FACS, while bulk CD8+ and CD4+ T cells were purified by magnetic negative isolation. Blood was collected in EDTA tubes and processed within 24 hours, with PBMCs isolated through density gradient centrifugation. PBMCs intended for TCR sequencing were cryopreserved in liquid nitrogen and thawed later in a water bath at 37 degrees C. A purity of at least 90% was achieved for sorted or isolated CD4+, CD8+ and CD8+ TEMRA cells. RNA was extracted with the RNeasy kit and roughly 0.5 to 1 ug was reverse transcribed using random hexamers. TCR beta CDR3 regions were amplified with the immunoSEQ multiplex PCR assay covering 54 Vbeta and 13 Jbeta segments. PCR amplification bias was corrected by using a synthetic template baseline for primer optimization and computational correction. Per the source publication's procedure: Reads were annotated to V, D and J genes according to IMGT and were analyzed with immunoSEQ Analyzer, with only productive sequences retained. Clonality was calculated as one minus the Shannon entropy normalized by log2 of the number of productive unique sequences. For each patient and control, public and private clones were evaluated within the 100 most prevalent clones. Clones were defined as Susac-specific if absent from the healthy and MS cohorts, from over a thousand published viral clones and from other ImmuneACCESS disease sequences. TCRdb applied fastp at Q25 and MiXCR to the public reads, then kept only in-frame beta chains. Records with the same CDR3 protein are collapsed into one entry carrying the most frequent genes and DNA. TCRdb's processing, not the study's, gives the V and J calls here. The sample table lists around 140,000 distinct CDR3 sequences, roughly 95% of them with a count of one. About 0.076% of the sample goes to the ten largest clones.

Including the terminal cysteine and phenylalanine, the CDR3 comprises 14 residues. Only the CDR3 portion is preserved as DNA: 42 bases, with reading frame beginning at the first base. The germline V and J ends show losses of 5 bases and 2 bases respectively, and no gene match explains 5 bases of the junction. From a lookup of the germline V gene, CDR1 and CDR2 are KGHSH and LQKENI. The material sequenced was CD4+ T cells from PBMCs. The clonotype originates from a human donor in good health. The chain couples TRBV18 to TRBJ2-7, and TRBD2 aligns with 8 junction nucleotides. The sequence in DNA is TGTGCCAGCTCAGGGCTAGCGGGCACCTACGAGCAGTACTTC. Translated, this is CASSGLAGTYEQYF.